The source of this T cell receptor beta chain is a study of a mutant IDH1 vaccine in newly diagnosed glioma. Overall study: Vaccine dosing followed radiotherapy by 4-6 weeks, or accompanied temozolomide cycles. Earlier therapy was either radiotherapy, temozolomide, or both, and most got both. An approximately 62% male, about 38% female split and a mean age of 40.4 years characterized treated patients.

Turning to this clone: What it recognizes is unknown.

Study-level findings and limits: Vaccination induced immune responses in over 85% of patients.

Sequencing used immunoSEQ multiplex PCR; TCRdb keeps in-frame clones, though not all of them. The data contain about 83,000 clones, roughly nine tenths of them singletons. Documented time point: week 5, during vaccination. A 20-mer mutant IDH1 peptide at 300 ug was injected subcutaneously with topical imiquimod. The CDR3 is made up of 13 amino acids. The V and J ends lost 0 bases and 5 bases respectively, with 8 bases between them. Germline V CDR1 and CDR2: GTSNPN, SVGIG (reference sequence). The J gene is TRBJ1-5, the V gene TRBV30; D gene unclear. The TCR was taken from a woman aged 50 to 60 with glioma. Sequencing used PBMCs, obtained from a glioma patient whose treatment included an IDH1 peptide vaccine. CDR3 sequence reads: CAWSVRSDQPQHF. DNA for the CDR3: TGTGCCTGGAGTGTACGAAGCGATCAGCCCCAGCATTTT.